This T cell receptor (beta chain) appears in the sequencing data of a study of Graves' ophthalmopathy and Graves' hyperthyroidism. Excluded were patients with other autoimmune diseases, uncontrolled infections, pregnancy or lactation. Amplification of TCR beta CDR3 regions used RNA transcripts. Investigators did first-round RT-PCR with HTBI primers, then second-round multiplex PCR. TCRdb ran MiXCR on the multiplex PCR reads and lists one entry per CDR3 protein. The table has some 380,000 distinct CDR3 sequences, 15% seen once. Looked up from germline, CDR1 is LNHDA and CDR2 is SQIVND (reference sequence). V dropped 7 bases and J dropped 3 bases, with 28 bases sitting between them. The CDR3 contains 19 residues. This clonotype has ten or more counts. What it binds is not known. Whole-study findings and limits: It was with approximately 70% sensitivity and under 85% specificity that the model predicted ophthalmopathy progression. Appearing in blood as well were most expanded thyroid clonotypes above 0.001 frequency.

The chain is built from TRBV19 and TRBJ1-5; a possible D gene is TRBD1 (6 bases). This TCR was recovered from a woman aged 18-29 years with stable Graves' hyperthyroidism. The sample taken for sequencing was peripheral blood. CDR3 sequence reads: CASNTRPWGAQGNNQPQHF. CDR3 sequence (DNA): TGTGCCAGTAACACTAGGCCCTGGGGGGCGCAGGGTAACAATCAGCCCCAGCATTTT.